This T cell receptor (beta chain) emerged from a study of control samples from healthy donors and cancer patients (dated by TCRdb to about 2020). As regards this clone: The antigen it binds to is not known. Base qualities are not provided; no much larger clone lies one nucleotide away.

As encoded in the germline V gene (reference sequence), CDR1 is LGHDT while CDR2 is YNNKEL. Trimming at the junction amounts to 1 base on V and 8 bases on J, and the germline ends lie 5 bases apart. Counted from cysteine to phenylalanine, this CDR3 has 12 amino acids. Only CDR3 DNA remains: 36 bases, in frame from the first base. Libraries were built with the immunoSEQ multiplex PCR assay. This immuneACCESS table, as held by TCRdb, lists in-frame sequences with V and J called but not all clones. Of the missing ones, under half trace to an unresolved V gene in checked studies; the others have no known cause. The sample records some 150,000 clones, approximately 94% of which are singletons. The ten largest clones represent around 13% of the sample.

This receptor was identified in a man aged 55-75 years with colorectal cancer. The specimen sequenced was PBMCs. The sequence links TRBV3-1 (or the pseudogene TRBV3-2) to TRBJ1-4, with an unclear D gene assignment. CDR3 protein: CASSQAGEKLFF. The DNA sequence follows: TGTGCCAGCAGCCAAGCGGGAGAAAAACTGTTTTTT.